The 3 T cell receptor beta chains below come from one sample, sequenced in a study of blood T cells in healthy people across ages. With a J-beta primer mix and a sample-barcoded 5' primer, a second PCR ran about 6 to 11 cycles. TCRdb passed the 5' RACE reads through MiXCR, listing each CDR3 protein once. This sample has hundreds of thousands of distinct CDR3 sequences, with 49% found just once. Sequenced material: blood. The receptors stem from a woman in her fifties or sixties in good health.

CDR3: CASIRGGEQYF. As DNA, the CDR3 is TGTGCCAGCATCAGGGGAGGCGAGCAGTACTTC. The V call is TRBV6-5, the J call TRBJ2-1; perhaps D is TRBD1 or TRBD2 (6 bases each). The tail of the sequence fits TRBJ2-7 better, so the J call may be wrong. The germline V gene has CDR1 MNHEY and CDR2 SVGAGI. This CDR3 region has 11 residues.

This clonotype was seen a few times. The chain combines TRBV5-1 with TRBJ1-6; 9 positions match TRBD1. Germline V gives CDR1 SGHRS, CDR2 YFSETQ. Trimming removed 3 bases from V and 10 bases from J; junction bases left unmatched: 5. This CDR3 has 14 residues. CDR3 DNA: TGCGCCAGCAGCTCGGGACAGGGAGAATCACCCCTCCACTTT. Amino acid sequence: CASSSGQGESPLHF.

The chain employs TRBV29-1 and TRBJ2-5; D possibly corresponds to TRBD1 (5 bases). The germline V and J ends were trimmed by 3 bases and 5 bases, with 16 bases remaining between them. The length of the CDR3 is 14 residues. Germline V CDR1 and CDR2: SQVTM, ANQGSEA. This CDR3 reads CSVDRQTLRETQYF. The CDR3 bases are TGCAGCGTTGACAGACAGACCCTCAGGGAGACCCAGTACTTC.